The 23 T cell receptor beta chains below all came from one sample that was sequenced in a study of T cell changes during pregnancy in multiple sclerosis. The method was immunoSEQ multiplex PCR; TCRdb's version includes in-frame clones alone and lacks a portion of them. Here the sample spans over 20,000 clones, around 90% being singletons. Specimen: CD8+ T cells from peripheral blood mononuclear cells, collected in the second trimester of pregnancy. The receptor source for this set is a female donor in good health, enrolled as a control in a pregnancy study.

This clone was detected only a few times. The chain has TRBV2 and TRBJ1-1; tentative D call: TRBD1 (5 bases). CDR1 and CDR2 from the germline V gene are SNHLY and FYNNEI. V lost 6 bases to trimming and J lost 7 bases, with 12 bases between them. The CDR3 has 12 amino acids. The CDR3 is CASREGRIEAFF. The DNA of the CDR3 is TGTGCCAGCAGGGAGGGACGGATTGAAGCTTTCTTT.

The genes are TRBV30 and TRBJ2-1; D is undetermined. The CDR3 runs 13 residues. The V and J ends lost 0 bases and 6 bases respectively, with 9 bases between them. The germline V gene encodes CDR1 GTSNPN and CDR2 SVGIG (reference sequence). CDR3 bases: TGTGCCTGGAGTGTGATGGGCCTCAATGAGCAGTTCTTC. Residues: CAWSVMGLNEQFF.

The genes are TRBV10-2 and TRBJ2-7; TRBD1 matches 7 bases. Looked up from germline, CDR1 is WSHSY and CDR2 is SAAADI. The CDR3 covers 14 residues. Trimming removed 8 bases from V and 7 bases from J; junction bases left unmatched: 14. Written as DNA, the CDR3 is TGCGCCAGCCGGGGAACAGGGGCCCCCGGTGAGCAGTACTTC. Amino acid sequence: CASRGTGAPGEQYF.

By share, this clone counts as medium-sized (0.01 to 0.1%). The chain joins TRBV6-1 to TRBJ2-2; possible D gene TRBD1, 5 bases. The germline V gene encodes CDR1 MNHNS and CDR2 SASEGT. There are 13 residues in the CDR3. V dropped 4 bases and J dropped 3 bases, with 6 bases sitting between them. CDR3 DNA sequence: TGTGCCAGCAGTGCCAGGGACACCGGGGAGCTGTTTTTT. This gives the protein CASSARDTGELFF.

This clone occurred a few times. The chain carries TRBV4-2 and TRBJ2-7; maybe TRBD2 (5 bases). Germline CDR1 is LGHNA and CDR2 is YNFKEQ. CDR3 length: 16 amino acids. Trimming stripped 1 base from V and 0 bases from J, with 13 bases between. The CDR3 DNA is TGTGCCAGCAGCCAAGCCGAGACTACCCCCTCCTACGAGCAGTACTTC. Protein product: CASSQAETTPSYEQYF.

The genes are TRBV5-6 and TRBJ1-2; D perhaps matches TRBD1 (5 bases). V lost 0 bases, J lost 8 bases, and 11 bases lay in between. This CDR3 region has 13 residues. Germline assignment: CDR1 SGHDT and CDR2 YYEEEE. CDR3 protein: CASSLGGARGYTF. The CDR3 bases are TGTGCCAGCAGCTTGGGGGGCGCGAGGGGCTACACCTTC.

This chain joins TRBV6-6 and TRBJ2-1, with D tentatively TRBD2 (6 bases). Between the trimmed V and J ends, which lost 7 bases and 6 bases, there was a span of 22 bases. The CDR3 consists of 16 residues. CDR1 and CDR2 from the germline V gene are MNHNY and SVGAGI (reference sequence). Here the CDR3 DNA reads TGTGCCAGCAACCTCCTCAGGGCTAGCGCTTTCAATGAGCAGTTCTTC. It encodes CASNLLRASAFNEQFF.

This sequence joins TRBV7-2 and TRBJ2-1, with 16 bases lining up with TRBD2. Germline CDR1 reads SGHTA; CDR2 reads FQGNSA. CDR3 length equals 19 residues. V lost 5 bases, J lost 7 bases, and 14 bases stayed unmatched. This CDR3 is CASSPVPGLAGGVPNEQFF. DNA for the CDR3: TGTGCCAGCAGCCCAGTCCCGGGACTAGCGGGGGGGGTACCTAATGAGCAGTTCTTC. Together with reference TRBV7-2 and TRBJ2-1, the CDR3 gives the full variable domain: GAGVSQSPSNKVTEKGKDVELRCDPISGHTALYWYRQSLGQGLEFLIYFQGNSAPDKSGLPSDRFSAERTGGSVSTLTIQRTQQEDSAVYLCASSPVPGLAGGVPNEQFFGPGTRLTVL.

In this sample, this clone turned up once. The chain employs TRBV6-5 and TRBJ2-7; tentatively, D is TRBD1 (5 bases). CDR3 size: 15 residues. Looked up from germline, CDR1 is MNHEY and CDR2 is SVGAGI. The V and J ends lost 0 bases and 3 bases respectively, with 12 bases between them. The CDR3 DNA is TGTGCCAGCAGTTACTCGATAACCAGGGACTACGAGCAGTACTTC. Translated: CASSYSITRDYEQYF.

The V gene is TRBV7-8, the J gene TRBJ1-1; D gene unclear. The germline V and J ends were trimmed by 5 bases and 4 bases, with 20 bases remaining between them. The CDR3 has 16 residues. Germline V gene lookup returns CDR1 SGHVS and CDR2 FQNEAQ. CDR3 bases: TGTGCCAGCAGCCCAGAGTTTACCCTGGGAGGCACTGAAGCTTTCTTT. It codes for CASSPEFTLGGTEAFF.

CDR3 DNA: TGTGCCAGCAGTGACCAAGCGGGGGCGGATACGCAGTATTTT. Translated, it gives CASSDQAGADTQYF. The chain is built from TRBV6-4 and TRBJ2-3; 8 nucleotides match TRBD2. V gave up 2 bases and J gave up 6 bases; unmatched junction bases: 4. The germline gives CDR1 MRHNA, CDR2 SNTAGT. The CDR3 extends over 14 amino acids.

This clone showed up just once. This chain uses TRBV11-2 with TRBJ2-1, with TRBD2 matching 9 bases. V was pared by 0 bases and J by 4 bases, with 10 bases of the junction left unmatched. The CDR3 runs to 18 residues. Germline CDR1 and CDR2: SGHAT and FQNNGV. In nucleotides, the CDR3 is TGTGCCAGCAGCTTAGACTTAGCGGGAGCGACTGTGTACAATGAGCAGTTCTTC. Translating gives CASSLDLAGATVYNEQFF.

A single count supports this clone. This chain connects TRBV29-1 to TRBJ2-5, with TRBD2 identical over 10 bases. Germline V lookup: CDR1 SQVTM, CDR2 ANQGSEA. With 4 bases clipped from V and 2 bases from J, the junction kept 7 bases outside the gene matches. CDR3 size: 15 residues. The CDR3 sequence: CSVVGGLAFQETQYF. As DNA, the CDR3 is TGCAGCGTTGTAGGGGGACTAGCGTTTCAAGAGACCCAGTACTTC.

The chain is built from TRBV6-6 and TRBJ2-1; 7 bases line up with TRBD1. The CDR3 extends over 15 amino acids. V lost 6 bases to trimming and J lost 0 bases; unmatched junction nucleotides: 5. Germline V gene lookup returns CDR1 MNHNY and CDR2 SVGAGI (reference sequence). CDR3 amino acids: CASSPGQVSYNEQFF. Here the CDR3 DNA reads TGTGCCAGCAGCCCCGGACAGGTCTCCTACAATGAGCAGTTCTTC.

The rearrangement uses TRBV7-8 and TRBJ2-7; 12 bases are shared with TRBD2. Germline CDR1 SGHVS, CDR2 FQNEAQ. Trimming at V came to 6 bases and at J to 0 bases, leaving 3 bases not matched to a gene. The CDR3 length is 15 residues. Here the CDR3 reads CASRWTSGDSYEQYF. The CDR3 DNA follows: TGTGCCAGCAGGTGGACTAGCGGGGACTCCTACGAGCAGTACTTC.

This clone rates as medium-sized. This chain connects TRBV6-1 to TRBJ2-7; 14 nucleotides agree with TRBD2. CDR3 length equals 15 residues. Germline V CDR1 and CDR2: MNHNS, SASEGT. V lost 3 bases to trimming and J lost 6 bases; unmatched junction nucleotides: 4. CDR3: CASSDWTSGRPEQYF. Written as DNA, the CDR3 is TGTGCCAGCAGTGATTGGACTAGCGGGAGGCCCGAGCAGTACTTC.

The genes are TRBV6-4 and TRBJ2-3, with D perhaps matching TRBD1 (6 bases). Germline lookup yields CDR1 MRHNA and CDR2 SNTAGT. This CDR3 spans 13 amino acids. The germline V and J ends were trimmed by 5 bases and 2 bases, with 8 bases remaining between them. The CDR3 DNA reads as TGTGCCAGCAGTTACAGGGCCACAGATACGCAGTATTTT. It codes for CASSYRATDTQYF.

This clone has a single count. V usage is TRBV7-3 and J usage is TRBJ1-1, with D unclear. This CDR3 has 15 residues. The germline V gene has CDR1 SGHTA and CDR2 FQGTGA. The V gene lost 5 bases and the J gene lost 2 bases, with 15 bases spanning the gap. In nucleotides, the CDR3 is TGTGCCAGCAGCGACAAACACGGGAAAAACACTGAAGCTTTCTTT. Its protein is CASSDKHGKNTEAFF.

The CDR3 loop reads CAWTVNPDSPLHF. CDR3 sequence (DNA): TGTGCCTGGACAGTCAACCCCGATTCACCCCTCCACTTT. The V call is TRBV30, the J call TRBJ1-6, with unresolved D. The V and J ends lost 4 bases and 8 bases respectively, with 12 bases between them. CDR1 is GTSNPN and CDR2 is SVGIG in the germline V gene (reference sequence). This CDR3 region has 13 residues.

This CDR3 reads CASSMEGEGSPLHF. The DNA of the CDR3 is TGTGCCAGTAGTATGGAGGGTGAAGGTTCACCCCTCCACTTT. The V gene is TRBV19, the J gene TRBJ1-6; D is undetermined. The V end was cut by 3 bases, the J end by 9 bases, with 12 bases between. Per the germline V gene, CDR1 is LNHDA and CDR2 is SQIVND (reference sequence). The CDR3 is made up of 14 amino acids. Looking up the rest from reference TRBV19 and TRBJ1-6 gives the full variable domain: DGGITQSPKYLFRKEGQNVTLSCEQNLNHDAMYWYRQDPGQGLRLIYYSQIVNDFQKGDIAEGYSVSREKKESFPLTVTSAQKNPTAFYLCASSMEGEGSPLHFGNGTRLTVT.

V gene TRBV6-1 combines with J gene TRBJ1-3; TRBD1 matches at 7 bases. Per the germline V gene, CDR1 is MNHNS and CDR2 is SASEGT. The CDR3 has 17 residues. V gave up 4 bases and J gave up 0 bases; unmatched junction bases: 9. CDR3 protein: CASSAALGDSSGNTIYF. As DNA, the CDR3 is TGTGCCAGCAGTGCTGCGTTAGGGGACAGCTCTGGAAACACCATATATTTT.

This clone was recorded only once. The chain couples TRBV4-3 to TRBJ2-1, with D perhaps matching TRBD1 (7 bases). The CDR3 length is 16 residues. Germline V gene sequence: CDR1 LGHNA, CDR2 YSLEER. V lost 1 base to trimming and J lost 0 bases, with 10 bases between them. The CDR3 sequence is CASSQAGGGSYNEQFF. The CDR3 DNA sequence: TGCGCCAGCAGCCAAGCAGGGGGAGGCTCCTACAATGAGCAGTTCTTC.

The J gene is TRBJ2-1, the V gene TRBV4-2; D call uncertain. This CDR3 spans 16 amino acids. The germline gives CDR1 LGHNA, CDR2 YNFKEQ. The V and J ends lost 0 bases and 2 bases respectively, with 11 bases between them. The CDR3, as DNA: TGTGCCAGCAGCCAAGATCTCCTAGAGCCCTACAATGAGCAGTTCTTC. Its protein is CASSQDLLEPYNEQFF.